The clone carrying this TCR beta chain was counted many times. The antigen is undetermined. The use of a sample-barcoded 5' primer and a J-beta primer mix characterized a second PCR of about 7 to 12 cycles. MiXCR, run by TCRdb on the 5' RACE reads, gives a single entry per CDR3 protein. The sample carries under 1,000,000 distinct CDR3 sequences, 36% recorded once. This specimen belongs to a study of blood T cells in healthy people across ages. Findings and caveats of the study: Per million T cells, TCR beta diversity dropped roughly linearly as age increased.

The CDR3 spans 13 residues. Germline assignment: CDR1 ENHRY and CDR2 SYGVKD. Trimming left V 4 bases short and J 7 bases short, with 13 bases between. The sequence derives from a man aged 18 to 29 in good health. The V and J genes are TRBV10-3 and TRBJ1-2; TRBD1 might be the D (6 bases). The specimen sequenced was blood. CDR3 bases: TGTGCCATCAGTGGAGGGGGTAGGGCTGGCTACACCTTC. Protein: CAISGGGRAGYTF.